Below, one T cell receptor beta chain is given with its context. This clonotype was seen repeatedly, ten times or more. No cognate antigen has been identified for it. Relative to the germline gene, one junction end is altered; a read error may explain this. The data belong to a study of regulatory T cells in long-lasting Graves disease (dated by TCRdb to the early 2020s). The study in broad terms: In the newly diagnosed Graves' disease group, patients had been taking antithyroid drugs for less than 3 months. Persistent Graves' disease patients were compared with newly diagnosed Graves' disease patients by peripheral blood TCR sequencing and RNA sequencing. The study was conducted in China and was registered as a clinical trial. A total of roughly 35 samples underwent TCR sequencing: roughly 13 from persistent and about 20 from newly diagnosed Graves' disease patients. On the study overall, not on this receptor specifically: More public clonotypes were shared among persistent patients (around 3,000) than among newly diagnosed patients (approximately 930). Only the TCR beta chain was sequenced and analyzed. Preferential use of TRBV28, TRBJ1-2 and TRBJ2-5 was observed in persistent disease, whereas TRBV20-1 and TRBJ2-1 were favored in newly diagnosed disease. The study examined only peripheral blood because the primary lesion, thyroid tissue, could not be accessed. The authors acknowledged the small sample size as a limitation that may reduce accuracy. Compared with newly diagnosed patients, persistent Graves' disease patients had lower TCR Shannon entropy and fewer highly expanded clones, which suggests clonal expansion.

The method was multiplex PCR. The instrument was an Illumina HiSeq 4000. iRepertoire HTBI primers and Arm-PCR amplification of CDR3 regions were used to construct TCR beta libraries. Gel purification was performed on PCR products prior to sequencing. The paper's processing steps were these. Gene usage analysis of CDR3 amino acid clonotypes relied on the 60 or so TRBV and about 15 TRBJ segments identified across samples. Filtered high-quality paired reads were merged into contigs using COPE and FqMerger. BLAST was used to align contigs to IMGT TRBV, TRBD and TRBJ reference genes, with CDR3 defined following IMGT. Any clonotype with a frequency above 0.1% was classified as a highly expanded clone. Repertoire diversity was measured by Shannon entropy, and V-J evenness by the Gini coefficient. A clonotype found in more than one individual was treated as public. TCRdb's own reprocessing of the public reads used fastp at Q25 and MiXCR and kept productive beta chains. CDR3 protein sequences are deduplicated, and each keeps its most common genes and DNA. These V and J calls rely on TCRdb rather than the paper's analysis. The sample table lists 620,000 or so distinct CDR3 sequences, 15% to 20% of them with a count of one. Clones ranked in the top ten supply approximately 18% of the sample.

What the time point label conveys for this sample: newly diagnosed GD, antithyroid drugs for less than 3 months. RNA was extracted from PBMCs in TRIzol for both TCR sequencing and RNA sequencing. The diagnosis of Graves' disease followed American Thyroid Association guidelines. Patients were recruited from an endocrinology department in Xi'an, China. Each patient gave about 8.1 milliliters of peripheral blood, collected in an EDTA anticoagulant tube. Ficoll Paque Plus density gradient separation was used to isolate PBMCs, and no further T cell sorting was performed. An Agilent 2100 Bioanalyzer and agarose gel were used to check RNA quality, while a NanoDrop 2000 measured RNA concentration. CDR1 SGHTS and CDR2 YDEGEE were looked up in the germline V gene. Its CDR3 holds 14 amino acids, cysteine through phenylalanine. The retained sequence is limited to the CDR3, 42 bases, with the frame set at the first base.

The same specimen was also included in a second study, on T cells in Graves' hyperthyroidism and ophthalmopathy. From that second study: Stable Graves' hyperthyroidism was defined as the absence of progression to ophthalmopathy over 18 months of follow-up. Hyperthyroidism patients were newly diagnosed, with disease duration under 2 months, and aged 18 to 65 years. Exclusion was applied to patients with uncontrolled infections, other autoimmune diseases, pregnancy or lactation. Diagnoses were established on the basis of clinical symptoms, serum thyroxine and TRAb, thyroid ultrasound, and orbital computed tomography. For the first round of RT-PCR on the TCR CDR3, the HTBI primer set was used together with the Qiagen OneStep RT-PCR kit. Most expanded thyroid clonotypes (frequency above 0.001) were also detected in blood, a finding suggesting that blood repertoires may reflect thyroid immune responses. A 13 V-J signature model separated ophthalmopathy from stable hyperthyroidism, with about 90% sensitivity and 81.08% specificity in cross-validation and 80%/75% in testing. In validation, the model predicted progression to ophthalmopathy a median of about 5.9 months before onset, with 65% to 71% sensitivity and more than 72% specificity. To identify distinguishing TCR V-J signatures, a discovery cohort of 100 patients was used, comprising 40 to 45 with Graves' ophthalmopathy and around 60 with stable Graves' hyperthyroidism. Prospective prediction of ophthalmopathy was tested in an independent validation cohort of approximately 19 hyperthyroidism patients and some 17 patients who later progressed to ophthalmopathy. The 100 discovery patients were randomly split 7:3 into training and test sets. In addition, the study compared T-cell repertoires in thyroid tissue and in blood from several Graves' hyperthyroidism patients. Following sampling, methimazole starting at 30 mg daily was given to hyperthyroidism patients, and high-dose intravenous methylprednisolone was given to ophthalmopathy patients. Libraries were constructed in a second round of multiplex PCR, after which size selection and purification were performed. Sequencing of the libraries was done on an Illumina HiSeq2000 using paired-end 100 bp reads. Raw data were processed with SOAPnuke, discarding reads with adapters, uncalled bases, mean Phred below 15, or no exact constant-primer or identifier match. High-quality paired reads were merged with COPE v1.2.5, and unique nucleotide sequences were defined as clonotypes. MiTCR v1.1 was used to align the clonotypes against IMGT TRBV, TRBD and TRBJ reference segments. The analysis included only V-J combinations with a frequency above 0.0001, which together covered 99% to 99.2% of the repertoires. A TCS score was defined as the ratio of F50 (clonal expansion) to E x V (chaos), with BLOSUM62-based TCRdist applied between CDR3 peptides within each V-J. Welch's t-statistics and random forest reduced several hundred V-J features to 13, which were used in a naive Bayes classifier (R e1071). Sample size was not statistically predetermined, and blinding of investigators to group allocation was not performed. According to the paper, TCR Vbeta CDR3 sequencing was carried out on more than 120 peripheral blood samples, which came from more than 40 ophthalmopathy, about 75 hyperthyroidism and about 17 progressor patients.

The sample consisted of peripheral blood mononuclear cells (PBMCs), taken at new diagnosis, from a patient treated with antithyroid drugs. The chain links TRBV5-8 with TRBJ1-2; the D gene identity is not certain. The TCR sequence derives from a woman aged 25 to 39 with Graves disease. Donor details come from another sample of the same person, matched by shared clones. The CDR3 here reads CASRLGPFLYGYTF. The nucleotides are TGTGCCAGCAGATTGGGTCCTTTCCTCTATGGCTACACCTTC.